In this sample, the clone carrying this TCR beta chain turned up many times. This sample was taken from a study of T cells in Graves' hyperthyroidism and ophthalmopathy. The TCR beta CDR3 regions underwent amplification using RNA transcripts as the source. TCR CDR3 underwent first-round RT-PCR with the HTBI primer set. TCRdb re-called the multiplex PCR reads through MiXCR, storing one row per CDR3 protein. The profile shows about 590,000 distinct CDR3 sequences, about a sixth of them singletons. Germline CDR1 SNHLY, CDR2 FYNNEI. There are 12 residues in the CDR3. V lost 2 bases and J lost 5, with 1 base in between. Disease duration under 2 months; hyperthyroidism patients were aged 18 to 65.

The chain recombines TRBV2 with TRBJ1-6; D uncertain. This TCR was sampled from a woman under 40 with Graves' hyperthyroidism. The sample comprised blood. CDR3 region: CASSENNSPLHF. CDR3 nucleotide sequence: TGTGCCAGCAGTGAAAATAATTCACCCCTCCACTTT.